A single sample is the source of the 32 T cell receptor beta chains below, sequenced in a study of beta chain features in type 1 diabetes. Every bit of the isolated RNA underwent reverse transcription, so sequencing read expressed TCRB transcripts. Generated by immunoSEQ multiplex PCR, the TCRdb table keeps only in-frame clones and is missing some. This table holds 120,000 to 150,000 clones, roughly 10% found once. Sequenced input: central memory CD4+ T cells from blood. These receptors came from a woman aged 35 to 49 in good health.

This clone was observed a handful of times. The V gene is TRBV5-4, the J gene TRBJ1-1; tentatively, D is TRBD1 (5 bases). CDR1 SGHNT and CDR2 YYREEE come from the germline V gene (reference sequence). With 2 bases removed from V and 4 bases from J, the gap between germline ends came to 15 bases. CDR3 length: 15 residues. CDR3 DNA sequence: TGTGCCAGCAGCTTTTGGGTCAGGGAGGGCACTGAAGCTTTCTTT. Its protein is CASSFWVREGTEAFF.

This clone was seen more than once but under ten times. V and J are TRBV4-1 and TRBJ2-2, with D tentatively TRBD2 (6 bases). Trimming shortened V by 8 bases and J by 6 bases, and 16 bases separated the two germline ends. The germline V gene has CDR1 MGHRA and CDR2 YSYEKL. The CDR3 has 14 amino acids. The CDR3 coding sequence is TGCGCCAGCCTTTTTCGACTAGGGCCCGGGGAGCTGTTTTTT. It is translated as CASLFRLGPGELFF.

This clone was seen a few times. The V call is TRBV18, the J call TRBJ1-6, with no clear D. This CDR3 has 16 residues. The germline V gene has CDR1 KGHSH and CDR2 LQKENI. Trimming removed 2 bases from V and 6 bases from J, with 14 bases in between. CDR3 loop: CASSPIEVSSNSPLHF. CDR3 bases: TGTGCCAGCTCACCAATTGAGGTCTCGTCTAATTCACCCCTCCACTTT.

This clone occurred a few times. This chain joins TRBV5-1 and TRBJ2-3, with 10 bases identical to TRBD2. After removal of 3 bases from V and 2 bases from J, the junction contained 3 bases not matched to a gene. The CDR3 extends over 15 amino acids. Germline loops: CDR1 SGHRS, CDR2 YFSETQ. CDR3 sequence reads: CASSSTSGFTDTQYF. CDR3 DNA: TGCGCCAGCAGCTCGACTAGCGGGTTCACAGATACGCAGTATTTT.

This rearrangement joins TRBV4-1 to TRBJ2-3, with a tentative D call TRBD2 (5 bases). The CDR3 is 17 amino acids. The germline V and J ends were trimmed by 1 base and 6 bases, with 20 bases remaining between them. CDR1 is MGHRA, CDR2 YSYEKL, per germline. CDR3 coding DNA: TGCGCCAGCAGCCAAGGGAGCGGTCTTGAGGCGTCCGATACGCAGTATTTT. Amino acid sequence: CASSQGSGLEASDTQYF.

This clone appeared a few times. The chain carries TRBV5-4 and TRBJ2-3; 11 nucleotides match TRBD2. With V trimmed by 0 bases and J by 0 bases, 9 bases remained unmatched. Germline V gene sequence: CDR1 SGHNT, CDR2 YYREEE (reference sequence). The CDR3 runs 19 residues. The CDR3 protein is CASSLAPSLAGESTDTQYF. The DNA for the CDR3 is TGTGCCAGCAGCTTGGCCCCTTCACTAGCGGGGGAGAGCACAGATACGCAGTATTTT.

CDR3 DNA sequence: TGTGCCAGCAGCTTTTCGTTGGGGAGGGACAGGGCATCCTACGAGCAGTACTTC. This codes for CASSFSLGRDRASYEQYF. The chain combines TRBV7-9 with TRBJ2-7; 9 bases align to TRBD1. Unmatched junction bases numbered 13, after V lost 3 bases and J lost 1 base. CDR1 and CDR2 (germline): SEHNR, FQNEAQ (reference sequence). The CDR3 has 18 amino acids.

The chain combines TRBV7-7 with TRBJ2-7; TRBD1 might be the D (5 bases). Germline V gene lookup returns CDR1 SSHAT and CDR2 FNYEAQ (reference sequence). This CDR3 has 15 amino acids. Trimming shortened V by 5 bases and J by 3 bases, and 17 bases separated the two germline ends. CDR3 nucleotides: TGTGCCAGCAGCCAAGGGGATGGTCGGCGCTACGAGCAGTACTTC. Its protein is CASSQGDGRRYEQYF.

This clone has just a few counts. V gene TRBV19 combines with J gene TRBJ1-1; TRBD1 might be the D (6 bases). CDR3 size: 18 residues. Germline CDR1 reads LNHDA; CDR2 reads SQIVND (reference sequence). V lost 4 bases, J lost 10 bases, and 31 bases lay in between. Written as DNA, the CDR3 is TGTGCCAGTAGTAATAGACCCTCCGCGGACAGAGCCGGATACGGAGCTTTCTTT. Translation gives CASSNRPSADRAGYGAFF.

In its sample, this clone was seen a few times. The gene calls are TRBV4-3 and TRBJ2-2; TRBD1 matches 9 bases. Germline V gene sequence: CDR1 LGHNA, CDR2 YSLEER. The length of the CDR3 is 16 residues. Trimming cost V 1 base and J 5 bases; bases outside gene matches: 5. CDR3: CASSQAGTGYTGELFF. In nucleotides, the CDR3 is TGCGCCAGCAGCCAAGCCGGGACAGGGTATACCGGGGAGCTGTTTTTT.

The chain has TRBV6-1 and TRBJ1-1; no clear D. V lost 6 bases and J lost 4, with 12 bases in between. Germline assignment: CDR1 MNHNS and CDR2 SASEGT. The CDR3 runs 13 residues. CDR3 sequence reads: CASSDGNPTEAFF. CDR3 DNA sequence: TGTGCCAGCAGCGACGGGAATCCCACTGAAGCTTTCTTT.

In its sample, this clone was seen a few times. CDR3 DNA: TGTGCCAGCAGCACCCCGGGACAGGGACAGACCCAGTACTTC. Protein sequence: CASSTPGQGQTQYF. This sequence joins TRBV7-2 and TRBJ2-5, with 9 bases fitting TRBD1. The germline V gene has CDR1 SGHTA and CDR2 FQGNSA. The CDR3 sequence is 14 residues long. J was trimmed by 6 bases and V by 5 bases; bases with no gene match: 7.

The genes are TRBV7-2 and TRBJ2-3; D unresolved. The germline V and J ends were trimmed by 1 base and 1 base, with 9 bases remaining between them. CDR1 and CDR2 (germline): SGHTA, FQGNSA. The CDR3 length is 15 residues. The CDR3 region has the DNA TGTGCCAGCAGCTTAGGCCTCCGGGGCACAGATACGCAGTATTTT. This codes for CASSLGLRGTDTQYF.

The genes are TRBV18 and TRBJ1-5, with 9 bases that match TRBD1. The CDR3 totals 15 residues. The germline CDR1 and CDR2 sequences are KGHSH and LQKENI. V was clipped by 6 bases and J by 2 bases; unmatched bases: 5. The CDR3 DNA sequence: TGTGCCAGCTCCGGACAGGGGCTTGGCAATCAGCCCCAGCATTTT. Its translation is CASSGQGLGNQPQHF. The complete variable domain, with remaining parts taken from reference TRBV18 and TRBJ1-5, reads NAGVMQNPRHLVRRRGQEARLRCSPMKGHSHVYWYRQLPEEGLKFMVYLQKENIIDESGMPKERFSAEFPKEGPSILRIQQVVRGDSAAYFCASSGQGLGNQPQHFGDGTRLSIL.

The CDR3 reads CASSYSASGGADTQYF. DNA for the CDR3: TGTGCCAGCAGTTATTCGGCTAGCGGGGGGGCAGATACGCAGTATTTT. The chain uses TRBV6-5 and TRBJ2-3; 12 nucleotides match TRBD2. CDR1 and CDR2 from the germline V gene are MNHEY and SVGAGI. The CDR3 is 16 residues long. V lost 3 bases, J lost 4 bases, and 5 bases stayed unmatched.

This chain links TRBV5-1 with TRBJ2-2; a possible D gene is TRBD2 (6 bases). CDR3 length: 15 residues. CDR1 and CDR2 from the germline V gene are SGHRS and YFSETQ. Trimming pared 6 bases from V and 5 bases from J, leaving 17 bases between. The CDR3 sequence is CASTWDSTLTGELFF. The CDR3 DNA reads TGCGCCAGCACCTGGGACTCAACGTTGACCGGGGAGCTGTTTTTT.

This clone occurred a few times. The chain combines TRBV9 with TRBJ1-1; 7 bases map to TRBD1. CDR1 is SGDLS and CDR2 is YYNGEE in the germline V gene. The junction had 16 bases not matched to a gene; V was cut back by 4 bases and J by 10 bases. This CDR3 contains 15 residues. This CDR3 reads CASSSSTGDRGGAFF. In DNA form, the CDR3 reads TGTGCCAGCAGCTCCTCCACAGGGGACCGTGGGGGAGCTTTCTTT.

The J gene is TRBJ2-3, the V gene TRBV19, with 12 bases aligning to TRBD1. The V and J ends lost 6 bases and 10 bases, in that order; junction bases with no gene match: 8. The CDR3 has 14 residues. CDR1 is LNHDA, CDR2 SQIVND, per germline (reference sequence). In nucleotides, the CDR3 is TGTGCCAGTAGCCCGGGACAGGGGGCTGACGCGCAGTATTTT. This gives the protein CASSPGQGADAQYF.

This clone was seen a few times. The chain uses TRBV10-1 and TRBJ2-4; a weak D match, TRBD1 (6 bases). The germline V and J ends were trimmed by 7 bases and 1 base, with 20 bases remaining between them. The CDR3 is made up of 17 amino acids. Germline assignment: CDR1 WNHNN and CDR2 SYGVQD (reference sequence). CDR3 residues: CASTTYRVKLAKNIQYF. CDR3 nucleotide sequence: TGCGCCAGCACAACTTACAGGGTAAAATTGGCCAAAAACATTCAGTACTTC.

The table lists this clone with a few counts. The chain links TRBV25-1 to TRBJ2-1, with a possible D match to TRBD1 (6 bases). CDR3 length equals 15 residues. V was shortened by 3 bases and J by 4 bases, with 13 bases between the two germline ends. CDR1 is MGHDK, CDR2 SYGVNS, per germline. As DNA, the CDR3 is TGTGCCAGCAGTGAGGAGCGGACAGTATACAATGAGCAGTTCTTC. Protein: CASSEERTVYNEQFF.

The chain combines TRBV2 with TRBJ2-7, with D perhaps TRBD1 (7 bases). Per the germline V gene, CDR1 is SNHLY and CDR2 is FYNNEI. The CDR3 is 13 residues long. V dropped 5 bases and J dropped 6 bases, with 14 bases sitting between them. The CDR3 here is CASSYQGGGEQYF. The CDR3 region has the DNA TGTGCCAGCAGTTATCAGGGGGGCGGCGAGCAGTACTTC.

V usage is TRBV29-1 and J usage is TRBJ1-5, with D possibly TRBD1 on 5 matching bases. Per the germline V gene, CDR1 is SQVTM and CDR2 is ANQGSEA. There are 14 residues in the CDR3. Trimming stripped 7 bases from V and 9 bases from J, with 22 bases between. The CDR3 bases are TGCAGCGCCCTGATCGGGGGTGGCGAAGGGCCCCAGCATTTT. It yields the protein CSALIGGGEGPQHF.

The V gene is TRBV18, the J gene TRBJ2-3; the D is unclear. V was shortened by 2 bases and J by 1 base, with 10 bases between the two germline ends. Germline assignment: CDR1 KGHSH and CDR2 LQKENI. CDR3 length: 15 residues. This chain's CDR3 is CASSPTLDGTDTQYF. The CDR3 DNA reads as TGTGCCAGCTCACCAACTCTAGATGGCACAGATACGCAGTATTTT.

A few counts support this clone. CDR3 DNA sequence: TGTGCCAGTAGTAGACGGGACAGAAGCACAGATACGCAGTATTTT. Translation gives CASSRRDRSTDTQYF. The chain links TRBV19 to TRBJ2-3, with 7 nucleotides matching TRBD1. Trimming removed 4 bases from V and 0 bases from J; junction bases left unmatched: 4. Germline CDR1 reads LNHDA; CDR2 reads SQIVND (reference sequence). This CDR3 contains 15 residues.

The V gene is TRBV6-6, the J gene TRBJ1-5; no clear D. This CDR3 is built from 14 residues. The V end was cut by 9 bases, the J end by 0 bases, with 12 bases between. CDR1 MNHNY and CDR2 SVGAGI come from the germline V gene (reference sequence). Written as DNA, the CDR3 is TGTGCCAGTAACCCTACTGGTAGCAATCAGCCCCAGCATTTT. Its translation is CASNPTGSNQPQHF.

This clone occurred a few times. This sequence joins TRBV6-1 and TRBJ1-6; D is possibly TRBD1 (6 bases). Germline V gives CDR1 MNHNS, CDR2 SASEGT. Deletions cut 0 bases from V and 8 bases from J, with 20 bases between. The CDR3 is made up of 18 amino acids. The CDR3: CASSEAGMGASGYSPLHF. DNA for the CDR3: TGTGCCAGCAGTGAAGCGGGGATGGGGGCTAGTGGGTATTCACCCCTCCACTTT.

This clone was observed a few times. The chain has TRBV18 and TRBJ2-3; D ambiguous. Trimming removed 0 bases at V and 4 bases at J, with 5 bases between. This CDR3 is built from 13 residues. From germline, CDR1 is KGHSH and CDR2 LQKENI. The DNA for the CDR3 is TGTGCCAGCTCACCACCTCGTGCAGATACGCAGTATTTT. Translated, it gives CASSPPRADTQYF.

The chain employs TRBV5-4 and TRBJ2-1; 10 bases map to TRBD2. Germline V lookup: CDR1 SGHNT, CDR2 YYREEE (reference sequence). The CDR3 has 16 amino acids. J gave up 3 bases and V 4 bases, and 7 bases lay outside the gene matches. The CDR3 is CASSPMERGGYNEQFF. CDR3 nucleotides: TGTGCCAGCAGCCCAATGGAGCGGGGGGGCTACAATGAGCAGTTCTTC.

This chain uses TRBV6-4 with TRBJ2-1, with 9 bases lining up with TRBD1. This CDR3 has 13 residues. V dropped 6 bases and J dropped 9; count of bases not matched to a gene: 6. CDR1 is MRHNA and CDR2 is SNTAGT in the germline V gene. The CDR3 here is CASSATGGGEQFF. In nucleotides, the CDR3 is TGTGCCAGCAGCGCGACAGGGGGGGGTGAGCAGTTCTTC.

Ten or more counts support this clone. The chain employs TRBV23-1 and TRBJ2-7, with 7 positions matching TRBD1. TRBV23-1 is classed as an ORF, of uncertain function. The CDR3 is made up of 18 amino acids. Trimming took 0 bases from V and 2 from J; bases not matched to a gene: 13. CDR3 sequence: CASSQSGRVTGAPYEQYF. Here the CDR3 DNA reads TGCGCCAGCAGTCAATCGGGTCGGGTTACAGGGGCCCCCTACGAGCAGTACTTC.

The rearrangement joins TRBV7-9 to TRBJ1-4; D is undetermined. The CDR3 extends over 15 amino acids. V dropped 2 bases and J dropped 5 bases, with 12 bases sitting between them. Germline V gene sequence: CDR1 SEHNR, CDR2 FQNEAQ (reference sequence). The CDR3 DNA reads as TGTGCCAGCAGCTTACCGGCCACGGAGAATGAAAAACTGTTTTTT. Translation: CASSLPATENEKLFF.

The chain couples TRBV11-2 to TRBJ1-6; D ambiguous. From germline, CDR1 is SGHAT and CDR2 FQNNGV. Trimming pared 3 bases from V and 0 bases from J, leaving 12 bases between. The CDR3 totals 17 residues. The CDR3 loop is CASSLFARSSYNSPLHF. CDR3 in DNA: TGTGCCAGCAGCTTGTTCGCCCGGAGCTCCTATAATTCACCCCTCCACTTT.